This T cell receptor beta chain was identified during a study of T cells in Graves' hyperthyroidism and ophthalmopathy. RNA transcripts yielded amplified TCR beta CDR3 regions. The primer set for the first-round RT-PCR of the TCR CDR3 was HTBI. TCRdb analysed the multiplex PCR reads with MiXCR anew, one entry per CDR3 protein. The sample consists of about 690,000 distinct CDR3 sequences, approximately 15% of them appearing once. This clonotype occurred many times. The length of the CDR3 is 11 residues. V was clipped by 7 bases and J by 15 bases, with 16 bases between them. Germline V gives CDR1 MDHEN, CDR2 SYDVKM. Uncontrolled infection, other autoimmune disease, pregnancy and lactation each barred patients from inclusion.

Sample: blood. The chain is built from TRBV28 and TRBJ2-1, with D perhaps TRBD2 (5 bases). The receptor was derived from a man aged 50 or older with Graves' hyperthyroidism. The CDR3 DNA reads as TGTGCCAGCACCTCCCAGGCCCGGGGGTTCTTC. It translates to CASTSQARGFF.